This passage covers 12 T cell receptor beta chains from one sample sequenced in a study of somatic mutations in cytotoxic T cells in rheumatoid arthritis. Only in-frame clones appear in the TCRdb table, and some are missing; sequencing was by immunoSEQ multiplex PCR. The table lists 11,000 or so clones, around 74% of them singletons. The sequencing input was CD8+ T cells sorted from blood. The origin of the receptors is a middle-aged woman in good health.

This clone was recorded a few times. The chain couples TRBV7-9 to TRBJ2-7; D is ambiguous. Trimming cost V 4 bases and J 6 bases, with 10 bases left between them. CDR1 SEHNR and CDR2 FQNEAQ come from the germline V gene (reference sequence). The CDR3 has 12 residues. CDR3 residues: CASSSFSPEQYV. For the CDR3, the DNA is TGTGCCAGCAGCTCGTTTTCCCCCGAGCAGTACGTC.

The chain uses TRBV28 and TRBJ2-2; 12 nucleotides match TRBD1. The V and J ends lost 4 bases and 0 bases, in that order; junction bases with no gene match: 15. Germline V gives CDR1 MDHEN, CDR2 SYDVKM. CDR3 length equals 21 residues. The CDR3 region is CASSSTENRDRGHSNTGELFF. CDR3 in DNA: TGTGCCAGCAGTTCAACAGAAAACCGGGACAGGGGGCACTCGAACACCGGGGAGCTGTTTTTT.

The rearrangement links TRBV7-9 to TRBJ2-1, with D possibly TRBD1 on 5 matching bases. Germline CDR1 is SEHNR and CDR2 is FQNEAQ (reference sequence). Trimming cost V 5 bases and J 0 bases, with 11 bases left between them. The CDR3 contains 15 residues. The CDR3 sequence: CASSPTDSSYNEQFF. In DNA form, the CDR3 reads TGTGCCAGCAGCCCGACCGACAGCTCCTACAATGAGCAGTTCTTC. The full variable domain, with the rest looked up from reference TRBV7-9 and TRBJ2-1, is DTGVSQNPRHKITKRGQNVTFRCDPISEHNRLYWYRQTLGQGPEFLTYFQNEAQLEKSRLLSDRFSAERPKGSFSTLEIQRTEQGDSAMYLCASSPTDSSYNEQFFGPGTRLTVL.

This clone occurred once. The CDR3 reads CASSELAVGYSEQFF. In nucleotides, the CDR3 is TGTGCCAGCAGTGAACTAGCGGTGGGTTATAGTGAGCAGTTCTTC. The gene calls are TRBV19 and TRBJ2-1, with 8 bases fitting TRBD2. The CDR3 extends over 15 amino acids. Germline CDR1 and CDR2: LNHDA and SQIVND (reference sequence). J gave up 9 bases and V 9 bases, and 16 bases lay outside the gene matches.

The rearrangement links TRBV27 to TRBJ1-2; 9 positions agree with TRBD1. V lost 5 bases, J lost 6 bases, and 7 bases stayed unmatched. The germline gives CDR1 MNHEY, CDR2 SMNVEV (reference sequence). The CDR3 is 14 amino acids. The DNA for the CDR3 is TGTGCCAGCAGTACCGCGGGACAGGGCGATGGCTACACCTTC. Its translation: CASSTAGQGDGYTF.

The V call is TRBV13, the J call TRBJ1-4, with no clear D. Deletions cut 3 bases from V and 0 bases from J, with 2 bases between. The CDR3 sequence is 13 residues long. CDR1 PRHDT and CDR2 FYEKMQ come from the germline V gene (reference sequence). Here the CDR3 reads CASSFATNEKLFF. CDR3 in DNA: TGTGCCAGCAGCTTTGCAACTAATGAAAAACTGTTTTTT.

The CDR3 region has the DNA TGCGCCAGCAGCCAGGCACAGGGAAGGTATGAGCAGTTCTTC. It encodes CASSQAQGRYEQFF. The chain combines TRBV4-3 with TRBJ2-1; D perhaps matches TRBD1 (6 bases). V was trimmed by 3 bases and J by 8 bases, leaving 14 bases between them. This CDR3 has 14 amino acids. Germline CDR1 LGHNA, CDR2 YSLEER.

This clone came up a few times. CDR3 DNA: TGCAGCTTAGGGGGGTCGGGGAATGAGCAGTTCTTC. Residues: CSLGGSGNEQFF. The chain carries TRBV29-1 and TRBJ2-1, with D perhaps TRBD1 or TRBD2 (6 bases each). CDR1 and CDR2 (germline): SQVTM, ANQGSEA. This CDR3 is built from 12 residues. V dropped 8 bases and J dropped 7 bases, with 15 bases sitting between them.

The chain employs TRBV4-1 and TRBJ1-5; 7 bases agree with TRBD1. The V gene end was trimmed by 4 bases and the J gene end by 7 bases; junction bases not matched to a gene: 16. Germline-derived CDR1 and CDR2 are MGHRA and YSYEKL. This CDR3 is built from 17 residues. CDR3 sequence reads: CASSRVPKTGSEQPQHF. CDR3 in DNA: TGCGCCAGCAGCCGAGTACCCAAGACAGGGAGCGAGCAGCCCCAGCATTTT.

This sequence joins TRBV15 and TRBJ1-1, with D uncertain. Trimming shortened V by 0 bases and J by 3 bases, and 11 bases separated the two germline ends. Germline V gene lookup returns CDR1 LNHNV and CDR2 YYDKDF (reference sequence). CDR3 length: 15 amino acids. The CDR3 nucleotides read TGTGCCACCAGCAGAGACCAACTATTGGACACTGAAGCTTTCTTT. This translates into CATSRDQLLDTEAFF.

The chain has TRBV28 and TRBJ2-7; the D is unclear. Trimming shortened V by 4 bases and J by 2 bases, and 15 bases separated the two germline ends. This CDR3 comprises 15 residues. CDR1 and CDR2 (germline): MDHEN, SYDVKM. In DNA form, the CDR3 reads TGTGCCAGCAGTTCCGGGCCTCCCGCCACCTACGAGCAGTACGTC. The encoded protein is CASSSGPPATYEQYV.

The V call is TRBV5-1, the J call TRBJ1-2, with D hard to call. The germline gives CDR1 SGHRS, CDR2 YFSETQ. The germline V and J ends were trimmed by 0 bases and 4 bases, with 13 bases remaining between them. The CDR3 extends over 15 amino acids. The chain's CDR3 is CASSLDPAVLYGYTF. In DNA form, the CDR3 reads TGCGCCAGCAGCTTGGACCCAGCAGTGCTCTATGGCTACACCTTC. Looking up the rest from reference TRBV5-1 and TRBJ1-2 gives the full variable domain: KAGVTQTPRYLIKTRGQQVTLSCSPISGHRSVSWYQQTPGQGLQFLFEYFSETQRNKGNFPGRFSGRQFSNSRSEMNVSTLELGDSALYLCASSLDPAVLYGYTFGSGTRLTVV.